This T cell receptor beta chain originates from a study of blood T cell repertoires in COVID-19. Study as a whole: Samples came from the United States, Italy and Spain, spanning acute and convalescent COVID-19. Nucleic acid was either cDNA or gDNA, and it came from T cells, B-cell-depleted T cells, or PBMCs.

In the study's own analysis: Amplification of reference gene primers was used by the study to estimate nucleated cell counts. Sequenced by immunoSEQ multiplex PCR; TCRdb stores in-frame clones only, minus some. The V and J calls and clone size were taken over from that table, and D and trimming were inferred from the DNA. Found here are about 140,000 clones, almost 85% of them singletons; the top ten hold nearly 3.5%. The CDR3 is 20 residues long. The V gene's germline CDR1 is LGHNA and CDR2 YSLEER. Losses at the gene ends were 4 bases for V and 3 bases for J; bases not matched to a gene: 16. The sample consisted of PBMCs or T cells enriched from blood (not recorded which). The sequence came from a woman aged 50 to 60 with acute COVID-19. The V call is TRBV4-3, the J call TRBJ2-2; 11 bases are a match to TRBD2. This CDR3 reads CASSRPPYLSGRADTGELFF. The CDR3 DNA sequence: TGCGCCAGCAGCCGACCACCGTATCTTAGCGGGAGGGCCGACACCGGGGAGCTGTTTTTT.